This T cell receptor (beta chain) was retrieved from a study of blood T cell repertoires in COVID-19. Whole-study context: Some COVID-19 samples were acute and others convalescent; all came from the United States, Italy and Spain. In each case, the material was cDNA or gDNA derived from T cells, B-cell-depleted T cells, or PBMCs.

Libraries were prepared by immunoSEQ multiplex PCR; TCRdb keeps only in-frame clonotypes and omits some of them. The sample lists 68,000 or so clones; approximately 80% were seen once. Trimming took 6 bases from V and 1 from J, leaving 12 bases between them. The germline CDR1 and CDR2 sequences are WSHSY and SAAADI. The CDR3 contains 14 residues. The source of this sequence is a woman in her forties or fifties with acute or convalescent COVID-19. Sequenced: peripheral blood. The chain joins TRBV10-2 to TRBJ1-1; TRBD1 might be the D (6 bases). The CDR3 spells CASSQGSPNTEAFF. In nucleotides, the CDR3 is TGCGCCAGCAGCCAGGGGTCCCCGAACACTGAAGCTTTCTTT.